This entry features one T cell receptor beta chain sequence. Each PCR reaction had synthetic TCR analog templates spiked into it. Produced via immunoSEQ multiplex PCR; TCRdb's table is partial and in-frame only. The table includes some 100,000 clones, 80% to 90% detected once. The CDR3 runs 16 residues. V lost 3 bases to trimming and J lost 7 bases; unmatched junction nucleotides: 9. Germline CDR1 and CDR2: MNHNY and SVGAGI (reference sequence). The data were taken from a study of PD-L1 blockade in urothelial cancer. Study information: Blood-derived samples held a median around 130,000 T cells.

Sample time point: pretreatment peripheral blood. Sequenced here: PBMCs, sampled around atezolizumab (anti-PD-L1) treatment. The V gene is TRBV6-6, the J gene TRBJ2-1; 10 bases map to TRBD2. The sequence was obtained from an elderly woman with urothelial cancer. CDR3 DNA: TGTGCCAGCAGTTATGGGGCTAGCGGGAGCGGGAATGAGCAGTTCTTC. Its translation is CASSYGASGSGNEQFF.